Here is one T cell receptor beta chain with its context. The sample comes from a study of CD8 T cells in Susac syndrome. An input of 0.5 to 1 ug of RNA was subjected to reverse transcription using random hexamers. One entry per CDR3 protein results from TCRdb running MiXCR on the immunoSEQ multiplex PCR reads. The data contain 210,000 or so distinct CDR3 sequences, 92% of them singletons. The authors negatively isolated CD8+ and CD4+ T cells and FACS-enriched TEMRA cells. Sequencing used CD8+ T cells from PBMCs. The receptor comes from a human donor with multiple sclerosis.

In DNA, the CDR3 is TGTGCCAGCAGTGTTGGGACTGATGGCTACACCTTC. It yields the protein CASSVGTDGYTF. The chain joins TRBV25-1 to TRBJ1-2; TRBD1 is a possible D gene (5 bases). CDR3 length equals 12 residues. V lost 4 bases, J lost 6 bases, and 9 bases lay in between. CDR1 is MGHDK and CDR2 is SYGVNS in the germline V gene.